This TCR beta chain was obtained from a study of cytomegalovirus exposure and HLA in healthy donors. Germline V gene sequence: CDR1 LGHNA, CDR2 YSLEER. V was pared by 8 bases and J by 1 base, with 23 bases between. The CDR3 is 17 residues long. TCRdb's table, derived via immunoSEQ multiplex PCR, lists solely in-frame clones and lacks some. The sample has 150,000 to 200,000 clones, roughly 90% seen once; the top ten hold roughly 5.7%. The source material was PBMCs. This rearrangement joins TRBV4-3 to TRBJ1-1; maybe TRBD1 (6 bases). The clonotype was recovered from a woman aged 30 to 39 in good health and CMV-seronegative. CDR3 in DNA: TGCGCCAGCCCATCGGACAGAATAAGGGGATCGAACACTGAAGCTTTCTTT. As protein: CASPSDRIRGSNTEAFF.